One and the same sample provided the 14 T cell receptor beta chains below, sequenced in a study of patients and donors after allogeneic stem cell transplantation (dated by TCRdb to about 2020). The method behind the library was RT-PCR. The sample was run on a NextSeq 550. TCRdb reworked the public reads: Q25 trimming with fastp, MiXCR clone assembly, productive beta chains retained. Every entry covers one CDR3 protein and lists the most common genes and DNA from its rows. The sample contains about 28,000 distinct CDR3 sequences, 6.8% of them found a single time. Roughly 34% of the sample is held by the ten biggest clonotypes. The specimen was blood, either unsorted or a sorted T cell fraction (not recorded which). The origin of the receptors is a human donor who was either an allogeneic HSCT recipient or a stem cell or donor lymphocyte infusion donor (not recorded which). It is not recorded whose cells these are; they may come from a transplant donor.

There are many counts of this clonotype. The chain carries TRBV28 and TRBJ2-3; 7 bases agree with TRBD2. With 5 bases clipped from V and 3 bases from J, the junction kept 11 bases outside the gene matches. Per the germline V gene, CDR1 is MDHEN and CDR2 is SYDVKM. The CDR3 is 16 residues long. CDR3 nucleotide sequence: TGTGCCAGCAGTCCCGATGGGCGGGGGTGGACAGATACGCAGTATTTT. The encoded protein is CASSPDGRGWTDTQYF. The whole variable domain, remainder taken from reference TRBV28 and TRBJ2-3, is DVKVTQSSRYLVKRTGEKVFLECVQDMDHENMFWYRQDPGLGLRLIYFSYDVKMKEKGDIPEGYSVSREKKERFSLILESASTNQTSMYLCASSPDGRGWTDTQYFGPGTRLTVL.

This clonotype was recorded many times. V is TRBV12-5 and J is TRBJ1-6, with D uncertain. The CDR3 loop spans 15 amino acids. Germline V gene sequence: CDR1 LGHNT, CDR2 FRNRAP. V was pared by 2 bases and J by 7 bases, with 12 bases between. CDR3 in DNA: TGTGCTAGTGGTTTGACCCCCCCGGTGAATTCACCCCTCCACTTT. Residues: CASGLTPPVNSPLHF.

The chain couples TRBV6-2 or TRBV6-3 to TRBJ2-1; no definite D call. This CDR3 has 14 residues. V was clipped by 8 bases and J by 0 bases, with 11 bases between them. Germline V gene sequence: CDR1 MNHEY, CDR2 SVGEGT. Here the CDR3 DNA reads TGTGCCAGCGTGGCGGACCTCTCCTACAATGAGCAGTTCTTC. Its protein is CASVADLSYNEQFF.

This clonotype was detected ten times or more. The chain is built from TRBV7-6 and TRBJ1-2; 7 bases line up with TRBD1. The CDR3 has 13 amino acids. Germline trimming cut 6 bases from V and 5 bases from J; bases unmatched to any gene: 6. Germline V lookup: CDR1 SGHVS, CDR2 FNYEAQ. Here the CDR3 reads CASSMTGTYGYTF. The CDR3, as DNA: TGTGCCAGCAGTATGACAGGGACATATGGCTACACCTTC.

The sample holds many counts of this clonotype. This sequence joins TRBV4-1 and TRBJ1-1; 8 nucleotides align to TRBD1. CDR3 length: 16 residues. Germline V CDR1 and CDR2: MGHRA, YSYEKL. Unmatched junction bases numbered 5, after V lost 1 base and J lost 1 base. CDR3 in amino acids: CASSQARTGSNTEAFF. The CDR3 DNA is TGCGCCAGCAGCCAAGCAAGGACAGGGTCGAACACTGAAGCTTTCTTT.

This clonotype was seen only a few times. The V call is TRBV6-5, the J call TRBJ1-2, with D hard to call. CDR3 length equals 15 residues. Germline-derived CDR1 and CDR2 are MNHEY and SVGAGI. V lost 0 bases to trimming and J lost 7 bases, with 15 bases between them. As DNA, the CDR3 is TGTGCCAGCAGTTACTCGGGCAGGCTAGGGTCTGGCTACACCTTC. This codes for CASSYSGRLGSGYTF.

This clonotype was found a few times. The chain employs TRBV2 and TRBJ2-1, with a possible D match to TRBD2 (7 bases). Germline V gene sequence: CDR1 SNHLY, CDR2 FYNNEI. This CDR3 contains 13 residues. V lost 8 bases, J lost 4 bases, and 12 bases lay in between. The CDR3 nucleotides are TGTGCCAGCTTGGAGGGGGGGTACAATGAGCAGTTCTTC. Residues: CASLEGGYNEQFF.

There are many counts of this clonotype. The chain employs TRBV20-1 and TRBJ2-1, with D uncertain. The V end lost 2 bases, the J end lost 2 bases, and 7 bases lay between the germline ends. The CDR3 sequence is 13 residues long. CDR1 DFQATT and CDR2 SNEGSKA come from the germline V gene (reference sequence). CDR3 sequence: CSARTQAYNEQFF. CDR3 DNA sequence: TGCAGTGCTAGAACCCAGGCCTACAATGAGCAGTTCTTC.

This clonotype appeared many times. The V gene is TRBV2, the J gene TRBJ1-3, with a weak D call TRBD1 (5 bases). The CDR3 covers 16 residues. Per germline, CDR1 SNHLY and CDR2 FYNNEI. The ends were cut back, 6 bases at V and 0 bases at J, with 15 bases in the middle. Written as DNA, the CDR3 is TGTGCCAGCAGCCTGGACACGAGCAACTCTGGAAACACCATATATTTT. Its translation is CASSLDTSNSGNTIYF.

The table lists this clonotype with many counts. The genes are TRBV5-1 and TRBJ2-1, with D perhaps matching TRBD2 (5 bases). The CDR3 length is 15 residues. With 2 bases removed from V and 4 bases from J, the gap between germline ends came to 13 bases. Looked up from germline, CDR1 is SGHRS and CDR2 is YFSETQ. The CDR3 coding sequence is TGCGCCAGCAGCTTAGCGGCTACCAGTTACAATGAGCAGTTCTTC. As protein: CASSLAATSYNEQFF. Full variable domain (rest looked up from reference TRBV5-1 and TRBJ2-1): KAGVTQTPRYLIKTRGQQVTLSCSPISGHRSVSWYQQTPGQGLQFLFEYFSETQRNKGNFPGRFSGRQFSNSRSEMNVSTLELGDSALYLCASSLAATSYNEQFFGPGTRLTVL.

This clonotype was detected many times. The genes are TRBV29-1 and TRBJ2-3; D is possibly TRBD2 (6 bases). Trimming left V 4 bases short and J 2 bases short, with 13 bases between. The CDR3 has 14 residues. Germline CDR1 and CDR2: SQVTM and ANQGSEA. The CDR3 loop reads CSVAPSGATDTQYF. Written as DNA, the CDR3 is TGCAGCGTTGCCCCCTCGGGAGCCACAGATACGCAGTATTTT.

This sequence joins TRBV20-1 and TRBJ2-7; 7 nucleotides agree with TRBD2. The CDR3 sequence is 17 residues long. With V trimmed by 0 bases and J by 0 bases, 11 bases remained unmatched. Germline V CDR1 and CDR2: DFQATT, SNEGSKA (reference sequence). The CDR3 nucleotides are TGCAGTGCTAGAGATTGGGAGCGGGACCGTAACTCCTACGAGCAGTACTTC. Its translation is CSARDWERDRNSYEQYF.

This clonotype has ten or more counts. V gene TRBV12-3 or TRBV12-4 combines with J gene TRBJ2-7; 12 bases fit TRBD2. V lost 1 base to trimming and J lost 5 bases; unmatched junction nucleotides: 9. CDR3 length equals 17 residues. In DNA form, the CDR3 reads TGTGCCAGCAGTTTAGGGGGACTAGCGGGCCTCCGGGACGAGCAGTACTTC. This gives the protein CASSLGGLAGLRDEQYF.

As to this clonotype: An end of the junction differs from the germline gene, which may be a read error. In nucleotides, the CDR3 is TGTGCCAGCAGCTTAGCGGTTGCGGGAGGAGGAGATACGCATTATTTT. Translation: CASSLAVAGGGDTHYF. The chain has TRBV7-9 and TRBJ2-3, with TRBD2 matching 8 bases. Germline loops: CDR1 SEHNR, CDR2 FQNEAQ (reference sequence). The CDR3 contains 16 residues.